This TCR beta chain was captured by sequencing in a study of T cell repertoires in cytomegalovirus infection (dated by TCRdb to about 2019). A note on the overall study: The peptide stimulations were aimed at well-studied HLA-B-restricted epitopes as well as recently identified HLA-C-restricted CMV epitopes, whose presentation resists viral immunomodulation. Donor HLA type was relevant to the analysis, because carriage of CMV infection together with the matching HLA type was indicated by public TCR beta signatures. The investigation overall reported the following: In the ex vivo response, HLA-C-restricted CMV-specific TCR beta clonotypes were dominant, and in two of eight donors the single most frequent clonotype came from this HLA-C-restricted group. Carriers of CMV infection plus the relevant HLA type were discriminated by the cumulative frequency of public TCR beta family members in the study cohort and in an independent approximately 400-donor cohort.

Remarks on this clonotype: Its target antigen remains unknown. No per-base quality is available; no much larger clone lies one base away.

The label giving this sample's treatment or condition can be read as: in vitro stimulation with specific CMV peptide epitopes to enrich CMV-specific T cells. Per the germline V gene, MNHGY is the CDR1 and SAAAGT is the CDR2. The CDR3 spans 17 residues, from the cysteine through the phenylalanine. Only CDR3 DNA remains: 51 bases, in frame from the first base. After removal of 2 bases from V and 4 bases from J, the junction retains 13 bases not matched to a gene. For sequencing, an Illumina HiSeq 1500 was employed. Starting from the raw public reads, TCRdb applied fastp trimming at Q25, assembled clones with MiXCR and retained in-frame beta chains. One record per CDR3 amino acid sequence lists the most common genes and DNA. This sample has some 320,000 distinct CDR3 sequences in its table, and 25% to 35% of those were observed once. The ten largest clones capture around 19% of the sample.

In this chain, TRBV6-8 is recombined with TRBJ1-1; 7 central bases correspond to TRBD1. Sequencing was performed on cultured PBMCs, taken from culture after CMV antigen stimulation. This clonotype originated in a human donor in good health (CMV status not recorded). Some clones in this sample may be carry-over from other donors' samples. DNA sequence: TGTGCCAGCAGTTACAACGCCAGGGGGGAGGGGAGCACTGAAGCTTTCTTT. Its translation is CASSYNARGEGSTEAFF.